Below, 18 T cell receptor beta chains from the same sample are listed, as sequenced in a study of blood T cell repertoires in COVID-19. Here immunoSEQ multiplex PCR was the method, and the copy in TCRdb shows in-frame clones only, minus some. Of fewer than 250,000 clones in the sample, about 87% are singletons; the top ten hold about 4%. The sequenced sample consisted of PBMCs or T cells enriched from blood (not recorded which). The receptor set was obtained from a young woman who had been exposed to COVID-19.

The DNA of the CDR3 is TGTGCCAGCAGCTTAATATCAGGGCAGGCTGGGGCCAACGTCCTGACTTTC. Protein sequence: CASSLISGQAGANVLTF. The chain employs TRBV7-8 and TRBJ2-6; tentatively, D is TRBD1 (5 bases). The CDR3 contains 17 residues. Trimming took 2 bases from V and 2 from J, leaving 13 bases between them. The V gene's germline CDR1 is SGHVS and CDR2 FQNEAQ.

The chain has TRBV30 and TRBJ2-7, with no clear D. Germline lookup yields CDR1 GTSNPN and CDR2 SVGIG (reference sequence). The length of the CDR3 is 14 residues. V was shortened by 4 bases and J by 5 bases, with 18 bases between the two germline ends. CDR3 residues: CAWKHPRVGNEQYF. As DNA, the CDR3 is TGTGCCTGGAAACATCCCCGGGTCGGCAACGAGCAGTACTTC.

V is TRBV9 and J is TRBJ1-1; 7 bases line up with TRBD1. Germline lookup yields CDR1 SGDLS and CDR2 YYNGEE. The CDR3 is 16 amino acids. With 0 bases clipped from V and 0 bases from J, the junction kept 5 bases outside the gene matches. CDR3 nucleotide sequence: TGTGCCAGCAGCGTAGGACCGGGACAGATGAACACTGAAGCTTTCTTT. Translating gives CASSVGPGQMNTEAFF.

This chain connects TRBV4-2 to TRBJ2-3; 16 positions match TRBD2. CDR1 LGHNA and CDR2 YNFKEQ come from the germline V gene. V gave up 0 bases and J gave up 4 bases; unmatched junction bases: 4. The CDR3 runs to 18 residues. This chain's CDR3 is CASSQEGLAGGPADTQYF. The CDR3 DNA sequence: TGTGCCAGCAGCCAAGAGGGACTAGCGGGAGGGCCTGCAGATACGCAGTATTTT.

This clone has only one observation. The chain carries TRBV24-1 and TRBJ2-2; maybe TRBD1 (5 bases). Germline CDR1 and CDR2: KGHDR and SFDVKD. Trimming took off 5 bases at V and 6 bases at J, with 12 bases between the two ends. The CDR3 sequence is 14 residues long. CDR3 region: CATSGGAIAGELFF. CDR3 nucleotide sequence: TGTGCCACCAGTGGGGGCGCCATCGCCGGGGAGCTGTTTTTT.

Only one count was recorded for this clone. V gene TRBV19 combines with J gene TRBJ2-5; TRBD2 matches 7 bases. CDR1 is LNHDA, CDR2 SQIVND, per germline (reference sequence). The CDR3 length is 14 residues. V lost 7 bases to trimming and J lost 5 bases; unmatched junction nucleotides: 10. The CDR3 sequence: CASMAAGRLETQYF. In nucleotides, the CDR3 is TGTGCCAGTATGGCAGCGGGGAGGCTCGAGACCCAGTACTTC.

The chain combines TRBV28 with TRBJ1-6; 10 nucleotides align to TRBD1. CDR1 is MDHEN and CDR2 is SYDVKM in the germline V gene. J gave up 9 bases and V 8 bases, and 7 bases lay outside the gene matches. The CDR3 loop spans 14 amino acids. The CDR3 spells CASGLGQGSSPLHF. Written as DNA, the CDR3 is TGTGCCAGCGGATTGGGACAGGGGAGTTCACCCCTCCACTTT.

This chain's CDR3 is CASSQGSLRRDYTDTQYF. CDR3 in DNA: TGCGCCAGCAGCCAAGGCTCTCTTAGGAGGGACTACACAGATACGCAGTATTTT. The chain couples TRBV4-1 to TRBJ2-3; TRBD2 matches at 7 bases. CDR3 length: 18 amino acids. V trimming: 1 base; J trimming: 2 bases; junction bases outside the gene matches: 12. Germline V gives CDR1 MGHRA, CDR2 YSYEKL.

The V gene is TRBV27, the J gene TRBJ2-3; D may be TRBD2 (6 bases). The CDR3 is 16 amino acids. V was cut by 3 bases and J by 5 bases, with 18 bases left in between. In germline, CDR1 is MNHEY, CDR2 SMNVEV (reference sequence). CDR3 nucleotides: TGTGCCAGCAGTTTGTATGCCGGGAGCAACGGAGATACGCAGTATTTT. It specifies CASSLYAGSNGDTQYF.

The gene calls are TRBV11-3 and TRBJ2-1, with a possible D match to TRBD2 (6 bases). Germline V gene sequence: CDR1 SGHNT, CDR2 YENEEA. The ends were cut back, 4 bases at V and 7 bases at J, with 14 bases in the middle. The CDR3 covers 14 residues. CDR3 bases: TGTGCCAGCAGCTCTGGCCGGGAGTTTAATGAGCAGTTCTTC. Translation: CASSSGREFNEQFF.

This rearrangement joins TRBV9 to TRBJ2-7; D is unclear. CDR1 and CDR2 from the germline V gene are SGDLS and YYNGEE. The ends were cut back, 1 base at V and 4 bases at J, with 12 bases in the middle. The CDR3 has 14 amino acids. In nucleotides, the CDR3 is TGTGCCAGCAGCGTACAGGCCGGTCCGTACGAGCAGTACTTC. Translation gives CASSVQAGPYEQYF.

CDR3 in DNA: TGTGCCTGGAGTGCCGGGGTAGGGGCTTTCTTT. Translated: CAWSAGVGAFF. This sequence joins TRBV30 and TRBJ1-1; D gene uncertain. V was cut by 1 base and J by 11 bases, with 11 bases left in between. CDR1 GTSNPN and CDR2 SVGIG come from the germline V gene (reference sequence). The length of the CDR3 is 11 residues.

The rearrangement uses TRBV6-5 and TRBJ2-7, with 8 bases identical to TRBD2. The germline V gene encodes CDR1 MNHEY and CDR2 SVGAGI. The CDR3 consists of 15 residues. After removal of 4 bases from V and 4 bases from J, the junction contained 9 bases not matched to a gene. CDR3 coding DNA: TGTGCCAGCAGTTCTGCAGCGGGAGAGGGTTACGAGCAGTACTTC. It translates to CASSSAAGEGYEQYF.

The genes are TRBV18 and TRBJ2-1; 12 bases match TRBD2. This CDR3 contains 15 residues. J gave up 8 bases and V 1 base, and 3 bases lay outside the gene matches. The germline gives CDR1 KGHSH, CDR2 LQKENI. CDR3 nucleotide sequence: TGTGCCAGCTCACCACAGACTAGCGGGAGCTATGAGCAGTTCTTC. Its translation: CASSPQTSGSYEQFF.

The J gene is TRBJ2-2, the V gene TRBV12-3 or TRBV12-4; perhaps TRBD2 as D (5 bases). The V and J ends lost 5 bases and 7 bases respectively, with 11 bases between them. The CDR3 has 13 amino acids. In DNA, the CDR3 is TGTGCCAGCAGTATGACTCGGGGCGGGGAGCTGTTTTTT. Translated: CASSMTRGGELFF.

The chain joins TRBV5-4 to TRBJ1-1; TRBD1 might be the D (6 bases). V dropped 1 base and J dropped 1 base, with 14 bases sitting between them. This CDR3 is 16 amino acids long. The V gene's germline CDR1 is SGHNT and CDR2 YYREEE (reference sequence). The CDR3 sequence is CASSLKDGQKNTEAFF. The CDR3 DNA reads TGTGCCAGCAGCTTGAAAGACGGACAGAAGAACACTGAAGCTTTCTTT.

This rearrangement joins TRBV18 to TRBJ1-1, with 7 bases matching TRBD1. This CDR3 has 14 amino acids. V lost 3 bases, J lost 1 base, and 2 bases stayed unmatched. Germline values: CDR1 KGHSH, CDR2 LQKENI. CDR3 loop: CASSPTGTNTEAFF. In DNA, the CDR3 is TGTGCCAGCTCACCGACAGGGACGAACACTGAAGCTTTCTTT.

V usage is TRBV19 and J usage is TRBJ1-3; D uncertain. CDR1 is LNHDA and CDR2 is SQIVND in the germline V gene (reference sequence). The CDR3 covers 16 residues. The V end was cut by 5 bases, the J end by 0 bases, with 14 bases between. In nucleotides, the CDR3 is TGTGCCAGTAGTGCCCGGTTGGTGAACTCTGGAAACACCATATATTTT. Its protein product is CASSARLVNSGNTIYF. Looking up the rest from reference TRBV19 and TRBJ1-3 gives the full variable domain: DGGITQSPKYLFRKEGQNVTLSCEQNLNHDAMYWYRQDPGQGLRLIYYSQIVNDFQKGDIAEGYSVSREKKESFPLTVTSAQKNPTAFYLCASSARLVNSGNTIYFGEGSWLTVV.